Listed below are T cell receptor beta chains from one sample, sequenced in a study of cytomegalovirus exposure and HLA in healthy donors. Sequencing was performed with immunoSEQ multiplex PCR; in TCRdb, only in-frame clones are kept and a portion is missing. This table holds about 160,000 clones, 90% to 97% found once. The specimen sequenced was PBMCs. The receptors were sampled from a woman between 18 and 30 years old in good health and CMV-seronegative. CDR3s include the opening cysteine and the closing phenylalanine or tryptophan. A D gene is named only where the DNA matches it firmly. Size tells how often a clone was seen (once, few, many) or the class of an expanded clone, and some rows leave it out.

size,D,J,V,CDR3,DNA
-,TRBD2,TRBJ2-5,TRBV5-4,CASSSHKRGELRETQYF,TGTGCCAGCAGTTCCCACAAACGGGGGGAACTAAGAGAAACCCAGTACTTC
once,-,TRBJ2-7,TRBV7-2,CASSLDRSSYEQYF,TGTGCCAGCAGCTTGGACAGAAGCTCCTACGAGCAGTACTTC
-,TRBD1,TRBJ2-1,TRBV5-1,CASSLPQGVEQFF,TGCGCCAGCAGCTTACCCCAGGGGGTAGAGCAGTTCTTC
-,TRBD2,TRBJ2-5,TRBV11-2,CASSLRSGGRETQYF,TGTGCCAGCAGCTTAAGAAGCGGGGGCCGGGAGACCCAGTACTTC
-,TRBD1,TRBJ2-5,TRBV5-1,CASSFTGQGIETQYF,TGCGCCAGCAGCTTCACGGGACAGGGGATAGAGACCCAGTACTTC
-,-,TRBJ2-5,TRBV5-6,CASSLGTTRETQYF,TGTGCCAGCAGCTTGGGGACAACGAGAGAGACCCAGTACTTC
-,-,TRBJ1-3,TRBV4-1,CASSQDIFPNSGNTIYF,TGCGCCAGCAGCCAAGATATTTTCCCTAACTCTGGAAACACCATATATTTT
once,-,TRBJ1-5,TRBV27,CASSLRGMVEPQHF,TGTGCCAGCAGCCTAAGGGGGATGGTAGAGCCCCAGCATTTT
once,-,TRBJ2-1,TRBV15,CATSRPRASRGRDNEQFF,TGTGCCACCAGCAGACCACGAGCCTCTAGGGGTCGGGACAATGAGCAGTTCTTC
-,-,TRBJ2-2,TRBV2,CASSVGLGGNTGELFF,TGTGCCAGCAGTGTGGGGCTAGGCGGTAATACCGGGGAGCTGTTTTTT
-,TRBD1,TRBJ1-2,TRBV5-1,CASSAGDRGNYGYTF,TGCGCCAGCAGCGCGGGGGACAGGGGGAACTATGGCTACACCTTC
-,TRBD1,TRBJ2-2,TRBV2,CASTPGQGGTGELFF,TGTGCCAGCACCCCGGGACAGGGGGGGACCGGGGAGCTGTTTTTT
-,-,TRBJ2-6,TRBV4-3,CASSQVAAGANVLTF,TGCGCCAGCAGCCAAGTAGCTGCTGGGGCCAACGTCCTGACTTTC
-,-,TRBJ2-1,TRBV4-2,CASSHPTGTTVRNEQFF,TGTGCCAGCAGCCATCCTACCGGGACAACGGTACGGAATGAGCAGTTCTTC
-,TRBD1,TRBJ1-5,TRBV16,CASSRDREAQPQHF,TGTGCCAGCTCCCGGGACAGGGAGGCTCAGCCCCAGCATTTT
-,-,TRBJ2-1,TRBV11-1,CASTQTGTLYNEQFF,TGTGCCAGCACCCAGACAGGGACTCTATACAATGAGCAGTTCTTC
-,TRBD1,TRBJ2-3,TRBV29-1,CSVERGTGITDTQYF,TGCAGCGTGGAACGTGGGACAGGGATAACAGATACGCAGTATTTT
-,-,TRBJ1-6,TRBV5-6,CASSLTGYDNSPLHF,TGTGCCAGCAGCTTGACAGGGTATGATAATTCACCCCTCCACTTT
-,TRBD2,TRBJ2-1,TRBV4-1,CASSQVPLISGGEQFF,TGCGCCAGCAGCCAAGTGCCCCTTATATCGGGAGGGGAGCAGTTCTTC
-,-,TRBJ2-1,TRBV7-9,CASSFDYPPNNEQFF,TGTGCCAGCAGCTTCGACTACCCACCTAATAATGAGCAGTTCTTC
-,-,TRBJ1-5,TRBV11-2,CASSLGAAQPQHF,TGTGCCAGCAGCTTAGGTGCGGCTCAGCCCCAGCATTTT
-,TRBD2,TRBJ2-7,TRBV7-9,CASSPTRGGQYF,TGTGCCAGCAGCCCGACGCGGGGGGGGCAGTACTTC
-,TRBD1,TRBJ2-7,TRBV2,CASSSDRGRQYF,TGTGCCAGCAGTTCCGACAGGGGGCGGCAGTACTTC
-,-,TRBJ2-3,TRBV5-6,CASSSFSGVSTDTQYF,TGTGCCAGCAGCTCCTTTAGCGGAGTTAGCACAGATACGCAGTATTTT
-,TRBD2,TRBJ2-3,TRBV2,CASSERVAGGLGQYF,TGTGCCAGCAGTGAGAGAGTAGCGGGGGGACTAGGGCAGTATTTT
-,TRBD1,TRBJ1-5,TRBV19,CASSISRMTGGNQPQHF,TGTGCCAGTAGTATAAGTCGCATGACAGGGGGCAATCAGCCCCAGCATTTT
once,TRBD2,TRBJ2-3,TRBV7-9,CASSSLGLAGDKSTDTQYF,TGTGCCAGCAGCTCACTCGGACTAGCGGGGGATAAAAGCACAGATACGCAGTATTTT
-,-,TRBJ2-7,TRBV6-1,CASGDGSSYEQYF,TGTGCCAGCGGAGACGGTAGCTCCTACGAGCAGTACTTC
-,-,TRBJ2-4,TRBV7-2,CASSLGGSKFDIQYF,TGTGCCAGCAGCTTAGGGGGCAGCAAGTTCGACATTCAGTACTTC
-,-,TRBJ1-1,TRBV2,CASSEFLGQTEAFF,TGTGCCAGCAGTGAGTTTTTGGGGCAAACTGAAGCTTTCTTT
-,-,TRBJ1-3,TRBV5-1,CASSLGHSGNTIYF,TGCGCCAGCAGCTTGGGACACTCTGGAAACACCATATATTTT
-,-,TRBJ2-5,TRBV30,CAWSVGGAGETQYF,TGTGCCTGGAGTGTAGGCGGGGCCGGAGAGACCCAGTACTTC
-,TRBD1,TRBJ1-3,TRBV5-6,CASSYYRDSILAGNTIYF,TGTGCCAGCAGCTACTACCGGGACAGCATTCTTGCAGGAAACACCATATATTTT
-,-,TRBJ2-3,TRBV19,CASSMQSTDTQYF,TGTGCCAGTAGTATGCAGAGCACAGATACGCAGTATTTT
once,-,TRBJ2-5,TRBV6-5,CASSYTGGGETQYF,TGTGCCAGCAGTTACACGGGGGGCGGGGAGACCCAGTACTTC
-,TRBD2,TRBJ2-2,TRBV19,CASSIAGTSVGGELFF,TGTGCCAGTAGTATCGCCGGGACTAGCGTCGGCGGGGAGCTGTTTTTT
-,-,TRBJ2-7,TRBV6-5,CASSPRGPAYEQYF,TGTGCCAGCAGTCCGCGGGGGCCGGCCTACGAGCAGTACTTC
-,TRBD1,TRBJ1-5,TRBV28,CASSLTGARNQPQHF,TGTGCCAGCAGTTTAACAGGGGCTAGAAATCAGCCCCAGCATTTT
-,TRBD1,TRBJ1-1,TRBV6-1,CASSTGGHTEAFF,TGTGCCAGCAGTACAGGGGGACACACTGAAGCTTTCTTT
few,-,TRBJ1-4,TRBV23-1,CASSQLIREPTNEKLFF,TGCGCCAGCAGTCAACTTATCCGGGAACCAACTAATGAAAAACTGTTTTTT
-,-,TRBJ1-5,TRBV27,CASSGGGGQPQHF,TGTGCCAGCAGCGGGGGGGGAGGGCAGCCCCAGCATTTT
-,TRBD1,TRBJ1-1,TRBV4-3,CASSQSLRGRNTEAFF,TGCGCCAGCAGCCAGAGCCTCAGGGGGAGGAACACTGAAGCTTTCTTT
-,-,TRBJ1-6,TRBV5-5,CASSLAGIFNSPLHF,TGTGCCAGCAGCTTGGCAGGAATATTCAATTCACCCCTCCACTTT
-,TRBD1,TRBJ1-2,TRBV28,CASSVQGAHGYTF,TGTGCCAGCAGTGTACAGGGGGCCCATGGCTACACCTTC
-,-,TRBJ2-3,TRBV9,CASSVGQASTDTQYF,TGTGCCAGCAGCGTAGGCCAGGCTTCCACAGATACGCAGTATTTT
-,TRBD1,TRBJ1-2,TRBV5-1,CASSLAPTGRSDYGYTF,TGCGCCAGCAGCTTGGCCCCGACAGGGAGGAGCGACTATGGCTACACCTTC
-,-,TRBJ2-2,TRBV11-2,CASSLMRLPGELFF,TGTGCCAGCAGCTTAATGCGGCTACCCGGGGAGCTGTTTTTT
-,-,TRBJ1-1,TRBV6-5,CASSYQSTVNTEAFF,TGTGCCAGCAGTTACCAATCGACAGTGAACACTGAAGCTTTCTTT